These T cell receptor beta chains were read from a single sample in a study of blood T cells in healthy people across ages. TCRdb analysed the 5' RACE reads with MiXCR anew, one entry per CDR3 protein. The sample yields fewer than 750,000 distinct CDR3 sequences, 40% to 55% seen once. Sequenced material: blood. The source is a man older than 75 in good health. Each CDR3 is given with its conserved first and last residue. A D gene is named only where the DNA matches it firmly. For some rows the clone size is stated as once, few or many, or as a class when expanded; others skip it.

D gene	V gene	clone size	J gene	CDR3 DNA	CDR3 protein
NA	TRBV5-1	NA	TRBJ2-3	TGCGCCAGCAGCGTGTCCCCGGGAGTGGCAGATACGCAGTATTTT	CASSVSPGVADTQYF
TRBD2	TRBV7-9	few	TRBJ2-5	TGTGCCAGCAGTTCGGGGAGGGGAGCGGAGACCCAGTACTTC	CASSSGRGAETQYF
TRBD2	TRBV28	few	TRBJ2-7	TGTGCCGCCACCGGGACTAGCGACTACGAGCAGTACTTC	CAATGTSDYEQYF
TRBD1	TRBV12-3/TRBV12-4	NA	TRBJ1-6	TGTGCCAGCAGTTTACGGGGACAGATATCAAATTCACCCCTCCACTTT	CASSLRGQISNSPLHF
NA	TRBV6-6	many	TRBJ2-3	TGTGCCAGCAGTTACTCGCGTCTGCGCACAGATACGCAGTATTTT	CASSYSRLRTDTQYF
TRBD1	TRBV9	few	TRBJ2-1	TGTGCCAGCAGCGGGGGGACAGGGGGCTTCTACAATGAGCAGTTCTTC	CASSGGTGGFYNEQFF
TRBD2	TRBV3-1	NA	TRBJ2-1	TGTGCCTGCAGCCAACTAGCGGGAGTGTCCTACAATGAGCAGTTCTTC	CACSQLAGVSYNEQFF
NA	TRBV21-1	few	TRBJ1-6	TGTGCCAGCAGCAAAGGCGAAGGTAGCTCCTATAATTCACCCCTCCACTTT	CASSKGEGSSYNSPLHF
TRBD2	TRBV10-3	NA	TRBJ2-1	TGTGCCATCAGTGGAACTAGCGGGGCCCCGGGGGAGCAGTTCTTC	CAISGTSGAPGEQFF
TRBD2	TRBV4-3	NA	TRBJ2-1	TGCGCCAGCAGCCGTGGACTAGCGGGGTACAATGAGCAGTTCTTC	CASSRGLAGYNEQFF
NA	TRBV12-3/TRBV12-4	once	TRBJ2-7	TGTGCCAGCAGCCCCGCTAAGGGTGAGCAGTACTTC	CASSPAKGEQYF
TRBD1	TRBV9	few	TRBJ2-7	TGTGCCAGCAGCGTAGAGGGGACAGGGGCCTACGAGCAGTACTTC	CASSVEGTGAYEQYF
TRBD2	TRBV27	NA	TRBJ2-2	TGTGCCAGCCGACGGACTAGCGGAAGAAACACCGGGGAGCTGTTTTTT	CASRRTSGRNTGELFF
TRBD2	TRBV12-3/TRBV12-4	NA	TRBJ2-7	TGTGCCAGCATGACTAGCGTCGGCGGTTACGAGCAGTACTTC	CASMTSVGGYEQYF
NA	TRBV6-6	few	TRBJ2-5	TGTGCCAGCAGTGCCCGAATGGCCCCTCGGCCAGAGACCCAGTACTTC	CASSARMAPRPETQYF
TRBD2	TRBV7-2	NA	TRBJ2-1	TGTGCCTGCAGCTTAAACAGCGGGAGGGACAATGAGCAGTTCTTC	CACSLNSGRDNEQFF
NA	TRBV30	NA	TRBJ1-2	TGTGCCTGGAGTCAGATTTATGGCTACACCTTC	CAWSQIYGYTF
TRBD1	TRBV7-9	many	TRBJ2-1	TGTGCCAGCAGCACAAACAGGGGGCGTCGTCTCTCCTACAATGAGCAGTTCTTC	CASSTNRGRRLSYNEQFF
TRBD1	TRBV29-1	NA	TRBJ1-2	TGCAGCGTTGATATCGGGACAGGGAACAACTATGGCTACACCTTC	CSVDIGTGNNYGYTF
NA	TRBV20-1	NA	TRBJ2-1	TGCAGCGAAGACGGCGGAGCCCCCTCCTACAATGAGCAGTTCTTC	CSEDGGAPSYNEQFF
TRBD2	TRBV5-4	NA	TRBJ2-7	TGTGCCAGCAGCTTAGGTGGTGTGATAGCGGGAGTCGAGCAGTACTTC	CASSLGGVIAGVEQYF
NA	TRBV10-3	NA	TRBJ2-3	TGTGCCACTCTTTTGGGGGTCACAGATACGCAGTATTTT	CATLLGVTDTQYF